Listed below are T cell receptor beta chains from one sample, sequenced in a study of response to subunit inactivated influenza vaccine. Each CDR3 protein is one row after TCRdb ran MiXCR on the RT-PCR reads. The sample shows roughly 500,000 distinct CDR3 sequences, about 15% of them seen only once. The source material was CD4+ T cells sorted from PBMCs, sampled less than 30 months after vaccination. Receptors were obtained from a man between 50 and 69 years old who received an inactivated influenza vaccine. Both conserved end residues are part of each CDR3. A D gene is named only where the DNA matches it firmly. The listing skips clone size in some rows; elsewhere it reads once, few, many or a size class.

d_call,v_call,j_call,clone_size,cdr3_aa,cdr3_nt
TRBD1,TRBV29-1,TRBJ1-1,-,CSVGRDSTEAFF,TGCAGCGTTGGGAGGGACAGCACTGAAGCTTTCTTT
TRBD1,TRBV6-6,TRBJ1-1,few,CASSPGTAKEAFF,TGTGCCAGCAGCCCCGGGACAGCAAAAGAAGCTTTCTTT
-,TRBV3-1,TRBJ1-1,few,CASSRPGGTEAFF,TGTGCCAGCAGCCGCCCTGGGGGCACTGAAGCTTTCTTT
TRBD1,TRBV12-3/TRBV12-4,TRBJ2-7,few,CASSLRQGIAYEQYF,TGTGCCAGCAGTCTCAGACAGGGGATTGCCTACGAGCAGTACTTC
-,TRBV5-5,TRBJ2-7,few,CASSPIMTESYEQYF,TGTGCCAGCAGCCCAATCATGACGGAATCCTACGAGCAGTACTTC
TRBD1,TRBV5-1,TRBJ2-3,-,CASSRPGGEVWDTQYF,TGCGCCAGCAGCCGTCCAGGGGGCGAGGTCTGGGATACGCAGTATTTT
TRBD2,TRBV20-1,TRBJ2-3,few,CSAILAGDTDTQYF,TGCAGTGCGATACTAGCGGGGGACACAGATACGCAGTATTTT
TRBD2,TRBV6-1,TRBJ2-4,few,CASSGGEGFIQYF,TGTGCCAGCAGCGGGGGGGAGGGTTTCATTCAGTACTTC
-,TRBV20-1,TRBJ2-4,-,CSAKSVRLLAKNIQYF,TGCAGTGCAAAGTCTGTTCGGCTTCTAGCCAAAAACATTCAGTACTTC
TRBD1,TRBV7-8,TRBJ1-2,-,CASSIRRDSNYGYTF,TGTGCCAGCAGCATCCGCCGGGACAGCAACTATGGCTACACCTTC
TRBD2,TRBV6-2/TRBV6-3,TRBJ2-1,-,CASSWTSGRAGDEQFF,TGTGCCAGCAGTTGGACTAGCGGGAGGGCCGGGGATGAGCAGTTCTTC
TRBD1,TRBV7-2,TRBJ2-1,many,CASSLDRGPYNEQFF,TGTGCCAGCAGCTTAGACAGGGGTCCTTACAATGAGCAGTTCTTC
-,TRBV6-5,TRBJ2-7,-,CASSYGGNRVYEQYF,TGTGCCAGCAGTTACGGGGGGAACAGGGTCTACGAGCAGTACTTC
-,TRBV7-3,TRBJ2-1,many,CASSEADNEQFF,TGTGCCAGCAGCGAGGCCGACAATGAGCAGTTCTTC
TRBD1,TRBV5-6,TRBJ2-4,few,CASSLQGVRKDIQYF,TGTGCCAGCAGCTTACAGGGGGTCAGGAAGGACATTCAGTACTTC
-,TRBV25-1,TRBJ1-2,-,CASSPPGSAYGYTF,TGTGCCAGCAGTCCCCCAGGGTCCGCCTATGGCTACACCTTC
-,TRBV4-3,TRBJ2-7,-,CASSQMGGRKAEQYF,TGCGCCAGCAGCCAAATGGGGGGGCGCAAGGCCGAGCAGTACTTC
TRBD2,TRBV12-3/TRBV12-4,TRBJ2-2,-,CASSHQYSGGVYTGELFF,TGTGCCAGCAGTCATCAATATAGCGGGGGGGTGTACACCGGGGAGCTGTTTTTT
TRBD2,TRBV11-2,TRBJ2-4,-,CASSLDWGTSGSSKNIQYF,TGTGCCAGCAGCTTAGATTGGGGGACTAGCGGGAGTTCTAAAAACATTCAGTACTTC
TRBD2,TRBV20-1,TRBJ2-1,-,CSASRLAGLRVGNEQFF,TGCAGTGCTAGTCGGCTAGCGGGACTTCGCGTGGGGAATGAGCAGTTCTTC
-,TRBV27,TRBJ1-2,-,CASSLSWGRGGYTF,TGTGCCAGCAGTTTATCGTGGGGACGTGGTGGCTACACCTTC
-,TRBV30,TRBJ1-5,once,CAWSVKSYSNQPQHF,TGTGCCTGGAGTGTCAAAAGCTATAGCAATCAGCCCCAGCATTTT
TRBD2,TRBV4-2,TRBJ2-5,many,CASSQLGLAGQETQYF,TGTGCCAGCAGCCAACTGGGACTAGCGGGACAAGAGACCCAGTACTTC
-,TRBV20-1,TRBJ2-5,-,CSASPKGHPQETQYF,TGCAGTGCTAGCCCCAAAGGGCACCCTCAAGAGACCCAGTACTTC
TRBD2,TRBV2,TRBJ2-2,-,CASSTPGLANTGELFF,TGTGCCAGCAGCACCCCGGGACTAGCGAACACCGGGGAGCTGTTTTTT
-,TRBV28,TRBJ1-4,-,CASRGTRREKLFF,TGTGCCAGCCGCGGGACAAGGAGGGAAAAACTGTTTTTT
-,TRBV3-1,TRBJ1-1,few,CASSQGIPMGTEAFF,TGTGCCAGCAGCCAAGGAATTCCAATGGGCACTGAAGCTTTCTTT
-,TRBV7-9,TRBJ1-1,-,CASKGGGGNTEAFF,TGTGCCAGCAAGGGGGGCGGAGGGAACACTGAAGCTTTCTTT
-,TRBV5-8,TRBJ2-5,-,CASSLEWGRRETQYF,TGTGCCAGCAGCTTGGAGTGGGGGCGGCGAGAGACCCAGTACTTC
-,TRBV20-1,TRBJ2-3,few,CSASIPRGDTQYF,TGCAGTGCTAGTATACCGAGGGGAGATACGCAGTATTTT
-,TRBV7-9,TRBJ2-1,-,CASSDRPQQSYNEQFF,TGTGCCAGCAGCGATAGGCCCCAGCAGTCCTACAATGAGCAGTTCTTC
-,TRBV7-9,TRBJ2-2,-,CASSSTPAGELFF,TGTGCCAGCAGCTCCACCCCGGCCGGGGAGCTGTTTTTT
-,TRBV6-1,TRBJ1-2,-,CASSTPDLTFNYGYTF,TGTGCCAGCAGCACTCCGGACTTAACCTTCAACTATGGCTACACCTTC
-,TRBV11-1,TRBJ2-5,few,CASSSKLQETQYF,TGTGCCAGCAGCTCAAAGCTTCAAGAGACCCAGTACTTC
-,TRBV7-8,TRBJ1-5,-,CASSHRDLNYSNQPQHF,TGTGCCAGCAGCCATCGGGACCTAAACTATAGCAATCAGCCCCAGCATTTT
-,TRBV11-2,TRBJ2-1,-,CASSLVLTASYNEQFF,TGTGCCAGCAGCTTGGTGCTAACGGCCTCCTACAATGAGCAGTTCTTC